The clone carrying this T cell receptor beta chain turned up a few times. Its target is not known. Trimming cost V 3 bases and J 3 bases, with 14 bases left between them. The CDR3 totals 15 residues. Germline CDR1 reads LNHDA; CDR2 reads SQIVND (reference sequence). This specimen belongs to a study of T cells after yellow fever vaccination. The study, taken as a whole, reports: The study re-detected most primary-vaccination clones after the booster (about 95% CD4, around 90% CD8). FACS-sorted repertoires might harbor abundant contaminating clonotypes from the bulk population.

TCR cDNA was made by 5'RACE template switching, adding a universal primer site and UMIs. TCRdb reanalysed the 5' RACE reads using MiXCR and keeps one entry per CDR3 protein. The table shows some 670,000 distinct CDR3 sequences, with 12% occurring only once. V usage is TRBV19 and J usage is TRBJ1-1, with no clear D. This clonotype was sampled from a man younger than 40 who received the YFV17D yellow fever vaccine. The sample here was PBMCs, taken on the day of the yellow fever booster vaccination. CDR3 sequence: CASSIFSDVDTEAFF. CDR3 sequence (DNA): TGTGCCAGTAGTATTTTCTCCGACGTGGACACTGAAGCTTTCTTT.